Here is one TCR beta chain with its context. The source of the sample is a study of cytomegalovirus exposure and HLA in healthy donors. V was clipped by 10 bases and J by 4 bases; unmatched bases: 16. CDR1 is SNHLY and CDR2 is FYNNEI in the germline V gene. The CDR3 is 16 residues long. The PCR was carried out with 60 Vbeta primers and 13 Jbeta primers. The table came from immunoSEQ multiplex PCR; TCRdb's copy has only in-frame clones and leaves some out. The sample contains about 160,000 clones, 75% to 85% of which appear only once. The TCR comes from a man between 25 and 39 years old in good health and CMV-seronegative. The chain employs TRBV2 and TRBJ2-3, with 8 bases matching TRBD1. The sequencing input was PBMCs. The CDR3 loop reads CATAREGEQGADTQYF. The CDR3 coding sequence is TGTGCCACCGCTCGAGAGGGGGAACAGGGGGCAGATACGCAGTATTTT. The full variable domain, its missing parts supplied by reference TRBV2 and TRBJ2-3, is EPEVTQTPSHQVTQMGQEVILRCVPISNHLYFYWYRQILGQKVEFLVSFYNNEISEKSEIFDDQFSVERPDGSNFTLKIRSTKLEDSAMYFCATAREGEQGADTQYFGPGTRLTVL.